This TCR beta chain was sequenced in a study of blood T cell repertoires in COVID-19. About the study: The United States, Italy and Spain supplied acute and convalescent COVID-19 samples. The analysed material was cDNA or gDNA that came from T cells, B-cell-depleted T cells, or PBMCs.

The CDR3 extends over 14 amino acids. Original data processing: Counts of nucleated cells, estimated from reference gene primer amplification, were obtained. Profiled with immunoSEQ multiplex PCR; TCRdb holds only in-frame clones, not every one. Clone size and V and J calls were adopted from that table, with D and trimming inferred from the DNA. The table has 17,000 or so clones, about 87% seen once. Sequencing was carried out using peripheral blood. The gene calls are TRBV21-1 and TRBJ2-3; the table names TRBD2, a call not compared with the DNA. TRBV21-1 is listed as a pseudogene. The receptor was derived from a human donor in a cohort sampled during active COVID-19. The CDR3 DNA reads TGTGCCAGCCCGGGGGGCGGGAGGACAGATACGCAGTATTTT. Amino acids: CASPGGGRTDTQYF.